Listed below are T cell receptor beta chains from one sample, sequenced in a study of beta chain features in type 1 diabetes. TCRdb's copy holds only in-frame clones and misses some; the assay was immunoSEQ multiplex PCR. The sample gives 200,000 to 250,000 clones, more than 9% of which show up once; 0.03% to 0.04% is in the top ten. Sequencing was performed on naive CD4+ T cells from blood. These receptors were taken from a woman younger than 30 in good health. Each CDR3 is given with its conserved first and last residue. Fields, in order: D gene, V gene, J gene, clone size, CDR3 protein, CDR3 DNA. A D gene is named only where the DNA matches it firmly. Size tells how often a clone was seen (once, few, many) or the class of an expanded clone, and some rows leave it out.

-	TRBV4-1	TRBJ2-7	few	CASSQDTSTGQFYEQYF	TGCGCCAGCAGCCAAGATACATCAACGGGACAATTCTACGAGCAGTACTTC
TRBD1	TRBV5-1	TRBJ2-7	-	CASSLGGQGTHEQYF	TGCGCCAGCAGCTTAGGGGGACAGGGTACCCACGAGCAGTACTTC
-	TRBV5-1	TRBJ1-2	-	CASSLREDYGYTF	TGCGCCAGCAGCCTCAGGGAGGACTATGGCTACACCTTC
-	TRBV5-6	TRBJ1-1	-	CASSLGENTEAFF	TGTGCCAGCAGCTTGGGCGAGAACACTGAAGCTTTCTTT
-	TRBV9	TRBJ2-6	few	CASSVAGSGANVLTF	TGTGCCAGCAGCGTAGCGGGGTCTGGGGCCAACGTCCTGACTTTC
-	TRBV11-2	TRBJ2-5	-	CASSSTGTLQETQYF	TGTGCCAGCAGCTCGACAGGAACTCTTCAAGAGACCCAGTACTTC
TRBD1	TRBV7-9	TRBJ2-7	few	CASSLERARGYSYEQYF	TGTGCCAGCAGCTTAGAGAGGGCCAGGGGGTATTCCTACGAGCAGTACTTC
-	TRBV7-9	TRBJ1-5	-	CASSQTVGEPQHF	TGTGCCAGCAGCCAAACCGTAGGGGAGCCCCAGCATTTT
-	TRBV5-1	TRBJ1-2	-	CASSPQQVNYGYTF	TGCGCCAGCAGCCCACAACAGGTTAACTATGGCTACACCTTC
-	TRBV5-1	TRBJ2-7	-	CASSSSSYEQYF	TGCGCCAGCAGCTCGAGCTCCTACGAGCAGTACTTC
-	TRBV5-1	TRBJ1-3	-	CASSLGGAGNTIYF	TGCGCCAGCAGCCTGGGGGGCGCCGGAAACACCATATATTTT
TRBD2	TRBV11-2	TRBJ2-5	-	CASSPGLAGGETQYF	TGTGCCAGCAGCCCAGGACTAGCGGGGGGAGAGACCCAGTACTTC
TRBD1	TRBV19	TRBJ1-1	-	CASSSPGTGNTEAFF	TGTGCCAGTAGTTCACCGGGGACAGGGAACACTGAAGCTTTCTTT
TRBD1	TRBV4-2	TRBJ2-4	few	CASSQDTGVDIQYF	TGTGCCAGCAGCCAAGATACAGGGGTAGACATTCAGTACTTC
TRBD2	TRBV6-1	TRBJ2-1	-	CASSGVAGSYNEQFF	TGTGCCAGCAGTGGAGTAGCGGGCTCCTACAATGAGCAGTTCTTC
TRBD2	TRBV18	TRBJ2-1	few	CASSPASGRSTEQFF	TGTGCCAGCTCACCGGCTAGCGGGAGGTCTACTGAGCAGTTCTTC
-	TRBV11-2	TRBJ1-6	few	CASSLFPAGGGDSPLHF	TGTGCCAGCAGCTTATTTCCGGCGGGGGGCGGCGATTCACCCCTCCACTTT
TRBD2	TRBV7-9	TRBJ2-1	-	CASSYIAGAAYNEQFF	TGTGCCAGCAGCTACATAGCGGGAGCCGCCTACAATGAGCAGTTCTTC
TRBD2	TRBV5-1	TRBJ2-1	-	CASSLFAGVNEQFF	TGCGCCAGCAGCTTGTTTGCGGGAGTCAATGAGCAGTTCTTC
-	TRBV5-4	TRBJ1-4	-	CASSLDGGGRNEKLFF	TGTGCCAGCAGCTTGGATGGGGGAGGAAGAAATGAAAAACTGTTTTTT
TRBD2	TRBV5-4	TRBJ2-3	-	CASSLLSGGGDTQYF	TGTGCCAGCAGCTTGCTTTCGGGAGGAGGAGATACGCAGTATTTT
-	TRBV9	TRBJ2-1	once	CASSVATSYNEQFF	TGTGCCAGCAGCGTAGCTACTAGTTACAATGAGCAGTTCTTC
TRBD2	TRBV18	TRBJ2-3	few	CASSDTSGYGDTQYF	TGTGCCAGCTCAGATACTAGCGGGTATGGAGATACGCAGTATTTT
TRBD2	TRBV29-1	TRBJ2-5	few	CSAGTSGTRETQYF	TGCAGCGCCGGGACTAGCGGGACCAGGGAGACCCAGTACTTC
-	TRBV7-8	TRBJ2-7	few	CASSQRLRGSYEQYF	TGTGCCAGCAGCCAACGACTACGCGGATCCTACGAGCAGTACTTC
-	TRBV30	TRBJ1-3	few	CAWKSPQTGSGNTIYF	TGTGCCTGGAAATCGCCTCAGACAGGCTCTGGAAACACCATATATTTT
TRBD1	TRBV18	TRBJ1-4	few	CASSPSGQGYEKLFF	TGTGCCAGCTCACCTTCGGGACAGGGTTATGAAAAACTGTTTTTT
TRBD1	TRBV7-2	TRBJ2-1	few	CASRRGQPKSEQFF	TGTGCCAGCAGGAGGGGACAGCCGAAGAGTGAGCAGTTCTTC
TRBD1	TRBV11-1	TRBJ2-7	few	CASSRTGTAYEQYF	TGTGCCAGCAGCCGGACCGGGACAGCCTACGAGCAGTACTTC
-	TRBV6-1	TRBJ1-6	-	CASSHRFQGNSPLHF	TGTGCCAGCAGTCACAGGTTTCAGGGTAATTCACCCCTCCACTTT
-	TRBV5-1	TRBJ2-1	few	CASSQPSGQHNEQFF	TGCGCCAGCAGCCAACCTTCGGGACAACACAATGAGCAGTTCTTC
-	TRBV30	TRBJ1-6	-	CAWSVGGSSYNSPLHF	TGTGCCTGGAGTGTCGGCGGGAGCTCCTATAATTCACCCCTCCACTTT
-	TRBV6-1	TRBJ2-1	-	CASGQSSSYNEQFF	TGTGCCAGCGGACAGTCGAGCTCCTACAATGAGCAGTTCTTC
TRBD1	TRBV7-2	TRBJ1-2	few	CASSLGQGNYGYTF	TGTGCCAGCAGCTTAGGACAGGGCAACTATGGCTACACCTTC
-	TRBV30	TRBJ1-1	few	CAWIWRGFNTEAFF	TGTGCCTGGATTTGGCGGGGATTCAACACTGAAGCTTTCTTT
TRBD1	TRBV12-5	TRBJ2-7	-	CASGLVMGQGTREQYF	TGTGCTAGTGGTTTGGTAATGGGACAGGGCACTCGCGAGCAGTACTTC
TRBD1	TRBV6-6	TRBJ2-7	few	CASSKGDRGFLYEQYF	TGTGCCAGCAGTAAGGGGGACAGGGGGTTCCTATACGAGCAGTACTTC
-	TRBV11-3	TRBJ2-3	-	CASSPGEPSDTQYF	TGTGCCAGCAGCCCCGGGGAGCCATCGGATACGCAGTATTTT
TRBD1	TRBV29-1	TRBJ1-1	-	CSATGTGRTEAFF	TGCAGCGCTACCGGGACAGGGCGCACTGAAGCTTTCTTT
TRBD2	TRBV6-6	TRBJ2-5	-	CASSYSSGGARETQYF	TGTGCCAGCAGTTACTCTAGCGGGGGGGCCCGGGAGACCCAGTACTTC
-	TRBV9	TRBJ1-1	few	CASSVSWGEVNTEAFF	TGTGCCAGCAGCGTAAGCTGGGGCGAGGTGAACACTGAAGCTTTCTTT
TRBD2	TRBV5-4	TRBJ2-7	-	CASRSETSFHEQYF	TGTGCCAGCCGTAGCGAGACTAGCTTCCACGAGCAGTACTTC
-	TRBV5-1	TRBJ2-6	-	CASSLATPGANVLTF	TGCGCCAGCAGCTTGGCCACACCTGGGGCCAACGTCCTGACTTTC
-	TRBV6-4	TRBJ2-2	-	CASSPEELVTGELFF	TGTGCCAGCAGTCCGGAGGAATTGGTCACCGGGGAGCTGTTTTTT
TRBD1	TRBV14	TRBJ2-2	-	CASSQVRGIFGELFF	TGTGCCAGCAGCCAAGTCAGGGGGATCTTCGGGGAGCTGTTTTTT
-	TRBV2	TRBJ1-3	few	CASSVESLASGASGNTIYF	TGTGCCAGCAGTGTTGAATCCCTAGCTTCAGGGGCCTCTGGAAACACCATATATTTT
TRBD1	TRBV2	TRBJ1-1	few	CASSVRGLSTEAFF	TGTGCCAGCAGTGTCAGGGGGCTCAGCACTGAAGCTTTCTTT
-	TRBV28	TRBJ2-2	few	CASAGSWGEANTGELFF	TGTGCGTCAGCGGGTTCGTGGGGCGAAGCGAACACCGGGGAGCTGTTTTTT
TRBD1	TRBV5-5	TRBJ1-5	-	CASSQQGPYSNQPQHF	TGTGCCAGCAGTCAACAGGGGCCTTATAGCAATCAGCCCCAGCATTTT
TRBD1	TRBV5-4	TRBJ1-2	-	CASSSPGQGNFDGYTF	TGTGCCAGCAGCAGCCCGGGACAGGGGAACTTTGATGGCTACACCTTC
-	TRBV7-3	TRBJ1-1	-	CASSLTTGTEAFF	TGTGCCAGCAGCCTAACTACAGGGACTGAAGCTTTCTTT
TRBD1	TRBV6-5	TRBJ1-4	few	CASRSTGGREKLFF	TGTGCCAGCAGGTCAACAGGGGGACGGGAAAAACTGTTTTTT
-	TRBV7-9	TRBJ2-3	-	CASSLARRGTDTQYF	TGTGCCAGCAGCTTAGCCCGCCGGGGCACAGATACGCAGTATTTT
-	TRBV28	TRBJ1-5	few	CASRAQDSYSNQPQHF	TGTGCCAGCAGGGCCCAGGACAGCTATAGCAATCAGCCCCAGCATTTT
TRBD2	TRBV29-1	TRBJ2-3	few	CSVGRLAEGDTQYF	TGCAGCGTGGGGAGACTAGCGGAGGGGGATACGCAGTATTTT
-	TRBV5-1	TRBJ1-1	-	CASSWGTGNTEAFF	TGCGCCAGCAGCTGGGGAACAGGGAACACTGAAGCTTTCTTT
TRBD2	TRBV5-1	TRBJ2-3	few	CASSTGLAGGRTDTQYF	TGCGCCAGCAGCACAGGACTAGCGGGAGGGCGCACAGATACGCAGTATTTT
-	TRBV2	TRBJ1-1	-	CASSSGRENTEAFF	TGTGCCAGCAGTTCCGGACGGGAAAACACTGAAGCTTTCTTT
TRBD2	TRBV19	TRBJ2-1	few	CASSISGYSYNEQFF	TGTGCCAGTAGCATTAGCGGGTACTCCTACAATGAGCAGTTCTTC